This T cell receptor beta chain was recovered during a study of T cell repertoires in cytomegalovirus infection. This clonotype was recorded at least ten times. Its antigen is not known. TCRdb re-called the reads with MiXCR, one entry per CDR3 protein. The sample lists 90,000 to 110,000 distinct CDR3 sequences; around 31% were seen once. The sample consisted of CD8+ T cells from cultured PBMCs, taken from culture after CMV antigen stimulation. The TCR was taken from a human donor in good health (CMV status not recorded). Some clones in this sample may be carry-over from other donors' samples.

CDR3 coding DNA: TGTGCCAGCAGCTCAGGGGGAAGTAATCAGCCCCAGCATTTT. Translating gives CASSSGGSNQPQHF. The genes are TRBV7-9 and TRBJ1-5; 7 positions agree with TRBD1. Germline CDR1 SEHNR, CDR2 FQNEAQ (reference sequence). This CDR3 is 14 amino acids long. After removal of 4 bases from V and 4 bases from J, the junction contained 4 bases not matched to a gene.